The 24 T cell receptor beta chains below all came from one sample that was sequenced in a study of T-cell reconstitution after alpha-beta-depleted transplantation in children. The TCRbeta library was prepared with unique molecular identifiers. TCRdb re-called the PCR reads with MiXCR, one entry per CDR3 protein. The repertoire consists of over 150,000 distinct CDR3 sequences, with just under 6.5% occurring once and the leading ten covering 4.5%. The sequencing used PBMCs, collected before TCRalphabeta/CD19-depleted stem cell transplant. Every receptor here comes from a girl under three years old with combined immunodeficiency, due to receive a stem cell transplant.

This sequence joins TRBV4-2 and TRBJ1-6; 7 bases are a match to TRBD1. Germline V gene sequence: CDR1 LGHNA, CDR2 YNFKEQ. The CDR3 loop spans 18 amino acids. With V trimmed by 0 bases and J by 3 bases, 8 bases remained unmatched. The CDR3 loop is CASSQEGGGGLYNSPLHF. CDR3 coding DNA: TGTGCCAGCAGCCAAGAAGGCGGAGGGGGCCTCTATAATTCACCCCTCCACTTT.

In its sample, this clonotype was seen many times. The chain joins TRBV7-8 to TRBJ2-3; D perhaps matches TRBD1 (5 bases). V lost 3 bases, J lost 0 bases, and 10 bases lay in between. This CDR3 comprises 15 residues. Germline V gives CDR1 SGHVS, CDR2 FQNEAQ. CDR3 nucleotides: TGTGCCAGCAGCTTCCAGGGTGTTAGCACAGATACGCAGTATTTT. As protein: CASSFQGVSTDTQYF.

This chain connects TRBV2 to TRBJ2-5, with D possibly matching TRBD1 (5 bases). The CDR3 covers 16 residues. CDR1 is SNHLY, CDR2 FYNNEI, per germline. Deletions cut 0 bases from V and 3 bases from J, with 14 bases between. This CDR3 is CASSEAVRVFEETQYF. The DNA of the CDR3 is TGTGCCAGCAGTGAAGCGGTCAGGGTTTTCGAAGAGACCCAGTACTTC.

The sample holds a few counts of this clonotype. The gene calls are TRBV11-2 and TRBJ2-1; TRBD2 aligns across 13 bases. CDR3 length equals 18 residues. V gave up 4 bases and J gave up 2 bases; unmatched junction bases: 8. Germline V gives CDR1 SGHAT, CDR2 FQNNGV. The CDR3 nucleotides read TGTGCCAGCAGCTGGAGACTAGCGGGGGGCCAGACCTACAATGAGCAGTTCTTC. It codes for CASSWRLAGGQTYNEQFF.

This clonotype was counted at least ten times. The chain uses TRBV29-1 and TRBJ2-7; D may be TRBD2 (5 bases). Per germline, CDR1 SQVTM and CDR2 ANQGSEA. CDR3 size: 12 residues. The V end was cut by 4 bases, the J end by 4 bases, with 11 bases between. The CDR3 sequence is CSVVLAGYEQYF. For the CDR3, the DNA is TGCAGCGTTGTTCTAGCCGGATACGAGCAGTACTTC.

This clonotype came up many times. The rearrangement joins TRBV28 to TRBJ2-4; D unclear. Germline CDR1 MDHEN, CDR2 SYDVKM. The CDR3 extends over 15 amino acids. V was cut by 6 bases and J by 9 bases, with 21 bases left in between. CDR3 bases: TGTGCCAGCAGCATACGACTGGGCAGGTCTACCATTCAGTACTTC. It encodes CASSIRLGRSTIQYF.

This clonotype has ten or more counts. This chain uses TRBV29-1 with TRBJ2-1, with D hard to call. Germline CDR1 reads SQVTM; CDR2 reads ANQGSEA. The V and J ends lost 7 bases and 0 bases respectively, with 4 bases between them. The CDR3 contains 11 residues. CDR3 region: CSGVSYNEQFF. The CDR3 region has the DNA TGCAGCGGCGTCTCCTACAATGAGCAGTTCTTC.

This clonotype was picked up many times. CDR3 sequence: CASSPRGQGASISADTQYF. The DNA for the CDR3 is TGTGCCAGCAGCCCTAGGGGACAGGGGGCTTCTATTTCTGCAGATACGCAGTATTTT. The V and J genes are TRBV7-2 and TRBJ2-3, with 12 bases aligning to TRBD1. The CDR3 sequence is 19 residues long. The junction had 16 bases not matched to a gene; V was cut back by 5 bases and J by 4 bases. Germline CDR1 SGHTA, CDR2 FQGNSA.

About this clonotype: This clone may be a read error of a much larger clone one base away. The conserved final phenylalanine or tryptophan is absent from the CDR3, which likely points to a read error. For the CDR3, the DNA is TGCAGTGCTAGCGGGGGGGCCTTATCCTACGAGCAGTACTAC. Translated: CSASGGALSYEQYY. The chain couples TRBV20-1 to TRBJ2-7; 8 positions agree with TRBD2. Germline V gene lookup returns CDR1 DFQATT and CDR2 SNEGSKA (reference sequence). The CDR3 spans 14 residues. J lost 1 base, V lost 3 bases, and 5 bases had no gene match.

This clonotype was detected many times. The rearrangement uses TRBV29-1 and TRBJ1-1; D is unresolved. The CDR3 has 12 residues. V lost 7 bases and J 0 bases, leaving 9 bases between the germline ends. Germline CDR1 reads SQVTM; CDR2 reads ANQGSEA. The CDR3 DNA reads as TGCAGCGCCTTAGTAATGAACACTGAAGCTTTCTTT. Amino acid sequence: CSALVMNTEAFF.

In its sample, this clonotype was seen a few times. The rearrangement uses TRBV20-1 and TRBJ2-1, with TRBD1 matching 10 bases. Per germline, CDR1 DFQATT and CDR2 SNEGSKA (reference sequence). The CDR3 runs to 17 residues. V trimming: 2 bases; J trimming: 7 bases; junction bases outside the gene matches: 14. The CDR3 spells CSARNRTGTGAGNEQFF. CDR3 nucleotides: TGCAGTGCTAGAAACAGGACCGGGACAGGGGCAGGGAATGAGCAGTTCTTC.

This clonotype was picked up many times. The chain carries TRBV28 and TRBJ2-7, with 9 bases matching TRBD2. This CDR3 comprises 14 residues. The trim removed 7 bases at V and 2 bases at J, leaving 6 bases unmatched. Per germline, CDR1 MDHEN and CDR2 SYDVKM. The DNA of the CDR3 is TGTGCCAGCACTTCCATAGCGGGGGCCTACGAGCAGTACTTC. Residues: CASTSIAGAYEQYF.

This clonotype was counted ten times or more. The gene calls are TRBV7-2 and TRBJ2-5, with TRBD2 matching over 9 bases. The V gene end was trimmed by 1 base and the J gene end by 0 bases; junction bases not matched to a gene: 3. The germline gives CDR1 SGHTA, CDR2 FQGNSA. CDR3 length equals 16 residues. The CDR3 sequence is CASSLGIAGDQETQYF. The CDR3 DNA reads TGTGCCAGCAGCTTAGGAATAGCGGGAGACCAAGAGACCCAGTACTTC.

V usage is TRBV18 and J usage is TRBJ2-4; D is perhaps TRBD1 or TRBD2 (5 bases each). CDR1 is KGHSH and CDR2 is LQKENI in the germline V gene. The CDR3 covers 15 residues. Deletions cut 11 bases from V and 4 bases from J, with 21 bases between. CDR3 nucleotide sequence: TGTGCCGCGTCTCGGGGCTGTGAGCCAAAAAACATTCAGTACTTC. This sequence encodes CAASRGCEPKNIQYF.

V usage is TRBV20-1 and J usage is TRBJ2-1; D is uncertain. V shed 0 bases and J shed 0 bases, with 9 bases lying between them. CDR1 and CDR2 (germline): DFQATT, SNEGSKA (reference sequence). The CDR3 totals 15 residues. CDR3 sequence (DNA): TGCAGTGCTAGAGAGGGTCTCCGCTCCTACAATGAGCAGTTCTTC. Its protein product is CSAREGLRSYNEQFF.

This clonotype was observed many times. V is TRBV10-3 and J is TRBJ2-5, with D perhaps matching TRBD1 or TRBD2 (5 bases each). The CDR3 loop spans 14 amino acids. Germline V lookup: CDR1 ENHRY, CDR2 SYGVKD. V lost 3 bases to trimming and J lost 5 bases, with 13 bases between them. CDR3 coding DNA: TGTGCCATCAGTGAAACCGGGACGAAGGAGACCCAGTACTTC. Protein sequence: CAISETGTKETQYF.

CDR3 residues: CASSLNIAELFF. The CDR3 DNA sequence: TGTGCCAGCAGTTTAAATATCGCGGAGCTGTTTTTT. V is TRBV12-3 or TRBV12-4 and J is TRBJ2-2; D is undetermined. CDR3 length equals 12 residues. The V end lost 2 bases, the J end lost 10 bases, and 8 bases lay between the germline ends.

This clonotype was detected ten times or more. The chain combines TRBV15 with TRBJ2-1; weak D call: TRBD2 (6 bases). The CDR3 is 15 residues long. Germline CDR1 and CDR2: LNHNV and YYDKDF (reference sequence). V was trimmed by 3 bases and J by 7 bases, leaving 16 bases between them. The CDR3 region has the DNA TGTGCCACCAGCAGGCGGGACGATCTTAGGAATGAGCAGTTCTTC. As protein: CATSRRDDLRNEQFF.

This clonotype came up many times. The chain is built from TRBV12-3 or TRBV12-4 and TRBJ2-3; no clear D gene. The CDR3 is 13 amino acids. Trimming stripped 5 bases from V and 6 bases from J, with 12 bases between. This CDR3 reads CASSPAPRDTQYF. DNA for the CDR3: TGTGCCAGCAGTCCAGCCCCCCGGGATACGCAGTATTTT.

The chain joins TRBV4-2 to TRBJ1-5; no reliable D call. Per germline, CDR1 LGHNA and CDR2 YNFKEQ. Trimming left V 4 bases short and J 4 bases short, with 2 bases between. This CDR3 has 11 residues. In DNA, the CDR3 is TGTGCCAGCAGCCGTAATCAGCCCCAGCATTTT. As protein: CASSRNQPQHF.

This clonotype was recorded at least ten times. The chain is built from TRBV5-8 and TRBJ2-3; 7 nucleotides agree with TRBD1. The CDR3 has 16 residues. Germline V gene data show CDR1 as SGHTS and CDR2 as YDEGEE. V was pared by 1 base and J by 0 bases, with 5 bases of the junction left unmatched. CDR3 protein: CASSLRQGYSTDTQYF. Here the CDR3 DNA reads TGTGCCAGCAGCTTGAGACAGGGTTATAGCACAGATACGCAGTATTTT.

In its sample, this clonotype was seen many times. V usage is TRBV25-1 and J usage is TRBJ2-7; TRBD1 agrees at 8 bases. The CDR3 has 15 amino acids. V was pared by 4 bases and J by 3 bases, with 8 bases of the junction left unmatched. Germline V gene data show CDR1 as MGHDK and CDR2 as SYGVNS. This CDR3 reads CASSGSGQVVYEQYF. The CDR3 DNA follows: TGTGCCAGCAGTGGATCGGGACAGGTTGTCTACGAGCAGTACTTC.

This clonotype was counted ten times or more. The chain couples TRBV4-1 to TRBJ2-1; 7 nucleotides line up with TRBD2. Germline V gives CDR1 MGHRA, CDR2 YSYEKL. The CDR3 contains 17 residues. The ends lost 5 bases at V and 4 bases at J; junction bases unmatched: 14. CDR3 nucleotides: TGCGCCAGCAGCACAGTACCCCGCGGGAGTGGGTACAATGAGCAGTTCTTC. Its protein is CASSTVPRGSGYNEQFF.

The rearrangement joins TRBV2 to TRBJ2-5; 8 bases fit TRBD1. The ends lost 4 bases at V and 2 bases at J; junction bases unmatched: 3. Germline-derived CDR1 and CDR2 are SNHLY and FYNNEI. The CDR3 has 14 residues. CDR3 DNA: TGTGCCAGCAGTGCTTGGACAGGGCAAGAGACCCAGTACTTC. It translates to CASSAWTGQETQYF.